The next 10 T cell receptor beta chains were all read from a single sample in a study of cytomegalovirus exposure and HLA in healthy donors. Clones were read by immunoSEQ multiplex PCR, and TCRdb kept only the in-frame ones, dropping some. The sample yields some 170,000 clones, around nine tenths seen once. Sequenced input: PBMCs. These receptors were collected from a woman aged 18-35 years in good health and CMV-seropositive.

V and J are TRBV28 and TRBJ2-3; D unclear. Germline CDR1 MDHEN, CDR2 SYDVKM. V lost 2 bases, J lost 5 bases, and 5 bases lay in between. This CDR3 contains 12 residues. CDR3 in DNA: TGTGCCAGCAGTTTACGTCTAGATACGCAGTATTTT. Protein product: CASSLRLDTQYF.

The chain links TRBV21-1 to TRBJ2-7; the table gives TRBD1 as D, unverified against the DNA. TRBV21-1 is classified as a pseudogene. This CDR3 is 17 amino acids long. CDR3 sequence: CASSKDKDRVGNYEQYF. CDR3 DNA sequence: TGTGCCAGCAGCAAAGATAAGGACAGGGTCGGGAACTACGAGCAGTACTTC.

The chain carries TRBV11-2 and TRBJ2-3; TRBD2 is a possible D gene (6 bases). Looked up from germline, CDR1 is SGHAT and CDR2 is FQNNGV. V lost 4 bases and J 5 bases, leaving 7 bases between the germline ends. The CDR3 runs 12 residues. The CDR3 nucleotides are TGTGCCAGCAGCTATAGCGGAGATACGCAGTATTTT. The encoded protein is CASSYSGDTQYF. Supplemented by reference TRBV11-2 and TRBJ2-3, the full variable domain reads EAGVAQSPRYKIIEKRQSVAFWCNPISGHATLYWYQQILGQGPKLLIQFQNNGVVDDSQLPKDRFSAERLKGVDSTLKIQPAKLEDSAVYLCASSYSGDTQYFGPGTRLTVL.

This chain joins TRBV5-6 and TRBJ2-7, with no clear D. CDR1 and CDR2 (germline): SGHDT, YYEEEE. This CDR3 has 12 amino acids. With 4 bases removed from V and 2 bases from J, the gap between germline ends came to 7 bases. As DNA, the CDR3 is TGTGCCAGCAGCCTACCTCCCTACGAGCAGTACTTC. Its translation is CASSLPPYEQYF. The full variable domain, its missing parts supplied by reference TRBV5-6 and TRBJ2-7, is DAGVTQSPTHLIKTRGQQVTLRCSPKSGHDTVSWYQQALGQGPQFIFQYYEEEERQRGNFPDRFSGHQFPNYSSELNVNALLLGDSALYLCASSLPPYEQYFGPGTRLTVT.

The chain has TRBV29-1 and TRBJ2-1; TRBD1 is a possible D gene (5 bases). Germline V gives CDR1 SQVTM, CDR2 ANQGSEA. V gave up 4 bases and J gave up 10 bases, with 11 bases separating them. CDR3 length: 11 amino acids. CDR3 residues: CSVVPRVEQFF. For the CDR3, the DNA is TGCAGCGTTGTACCCAGGGTAGAGCAGTTCTTC.

This chain links TRBV5-1 with TRBJ2-2; no clear D gene. V dropped 0 bases and J dropped 0 bases, with 9 bases sitting between them. Germline V gene data show CDR1 as SGHRS and CDR2 as YFSETQ. This CDR3 contains 16 residues. The CDR3 reads CASSLDYPANTGELFF. The DNA for the CDR3 is TGCGCCAGCAGCTTGGATTACCCAGCGAACACCGGGGAGCTGTTTTTT.

This chain joins TRBV2 and TRBJ2-5; D may be TRBD1 (6 bases). Germline CDR1 reads SNHLY; CDR2 reads FYNNEI. This CDR3 has 14 residues. Between the trimmed V and J ends, which lost 5 bases and 9 bases, there was a span of 19 bases. The CDR3 sequence is CASSLQGTEGAQYF. The CDR3 region has the DNA TGTGCCAGCAGTTTACAGGGAACCGAGGGGGCCCAGTACTTC.

A single count supports this clone. V gene TRBV14 combines with J gene TRBJ2-1; 9 bases map to TRBD2. Per the germline V gene, CDR1 is SGHDN and CDR2 is FVKESK. The CDR3 sequence is 16 residues long. V gave up 3 bases and J gave up 4 bases; unmatched junction bases: 7. CDR3 amino acids: CASSQSASGNYNEQFF. CDR3 in DNA: TGTGCCAGCAGCCAGTCCGCTAGCGGGAATTACAATGAGCAGTTCTTC.

The genes are TRBV27 and TRBJ2-7, with D hard to call. The V end was cut by 0 bases, the J end by 2 bases, with 8 bases between. There are 14 residues in the CDR3. Germline-derived CDR1 and CDR2 are MNHEY and SMNVEV (reference sequence). The CDR3 DNA reads TGTGCCAGCAGTTTATCCGGTCCCGCCTACGAGCAGTACTTC. Translating gives CASSLSGPAYEQYF.

The chain uses TRBV25-1 and TRBJ1-2; 10 bases agree with TRBD1. V gave up 1 base and J gave up 4 bases; unmatched junction bases: 3. Germline V lookup: CDR1 MGHDK, CDR2 SYGVNS. There are 15 residues in the CDR3. CDR3 sequence (DNA): TGTGCCAGCAGTGAATCGGGGGACAGGGGCTATGGCTACACCTTC. It specifies CASSESGDRGYGYTF.